This T cell receptor beta chain was recorded in a study of control samples from healthy donors and cancer patients. Clones were sequenced by immunoSEQ multiplex PCR, and TCRdb holds only the in-frame ones, with some missing. The table records some 130,000 clones, 85% to 95% of them present only once. In germline, CDR1 is LNHDA, CDR2 SQIVND (reference sequence). This CDR3 spans 15 amino acids. The ends were cut back, 3 bases at V and 7 bases at J, with 13 bases in the middle. The chain combines TRBV19 with TRBJ1-6; D possibly corresponds to TRBD1 (5 bases). The source is a man aged 18 to 30 in good health. The specimen was blood. CDR3 residues: CASSIPGTKNSPLHF. CDR3 bases: TGTGCCAGTAGTATCCCGGGGACGAAGAATTCACCCCTCCACTTT.